In its sample, the clone carrying this TCR beta chain was seen once. Different DNA sequences within this sample yield the same CDR3. J gave up 4 bases and V 5 bases, and 4 bases lay outside the gene matches. CDR3 length equals 15 residues. Germline CDR1 SGHTA, CDR2 FQGTGA. The sample belongs to a study of cytomegalovirus exposure and HLA in healthy donors. Vbeta (60) and Jbeta (13) primers were used in the PCR. Here immunoSEQ multiplex PCR was the method, and the copy in TCRdb shows in-frame clones only, minus some. Of around 170,000 clones in the sample, around 84% were seen once. This receptor was taken from a woman between 45 and 65 years old in good health and CMV-seropositive. Sequenced input: PBMCs. The chain couples TRBV7-3 to TRBJ2-1, with 11 nucleotides matching TRBD2. Here the CDR3 reads CASSPTSGDYNEQFF. CDR3 coding DNA: TGTGCCAGCAGCCCGACTAGCGGGGATTACAATGAGCAGTTCTTC.